The rows below give T cell receptor beta chains drawn from one sample of a study of blood T cell repertoires in COVID-19. Assay: immunoSEQ multiplex PCR; the TCRdb copy retains only in-frame clones and omits some. The top ten clones hold around 4.6% of a sample with roughly 230,000 clones, roughly nine tenths of them seen once. The sample comprised peripheral blood. All receptors come from a woman aged 40 to 50 who had recovered from COVID-19. CDR3s include the opening cysteine and the closing phenylalanine or tryptophan. Fields, in order: clone size, V gene, CDR3 length, J gene, CDR3 protein. Not every row has a clone size; where given, it reads once, few, many or a size class.

abundance: NA
v_gene: TRBV6-5
len: 15
j_gene: TRBJ2-1
CDR3aa: CASRLTSGRASEQFF

abundance: few
v_gene: TRBV15
len: 14
j_gene: TRBJ1-3
CDR3aa: CATSDRSSGNTIYF

abundance: NA
v_gene: TRBV7-9
len: 16
j_gene: TRBJ1-1
CDR3aa: CASSLTGTGYGTEAFF

abundance: few
v_gene: TRBV7-9
len: 16
j_gene: TRBJ2-2
CDR3aa: CASSHMAGANTGELFF

abundance: NA
v_gene: TRBV19
len: 16
j_gene: TRBJ2-3
CDR3aa: CASSISGAGRADTQYF

abundance: NA
v_gene: TRBV27
len: 13
j_gene: TRBJ1-1
CDR3aa: CASSQGWSTEAFF

abundance: NA
v_gene: TRBV7-2
len: 16
j_gene: TRBJ2-5
CDR3aa: CASTLVLAGGRETQYF

abundance: NA
v_gene: TRBV11-2
len: 16
j_gene: TRBJ1-2
CDR3aa: CASSLGSDQLLYGYTF

abundance: NA
v_gene: TRBV2
len: 15
j_gene: TRBJ2-2
CDR3aa: CASTVWGDEAGELFF

abundance: NA
v_gene: TRBV5-8
len: 16
j_gene: TRBJ2-1
CDR3aa: CASTSGLADLHNEQFF

abundance: NA
v_gene: TRBV7-2
len: 16
j_gene: TRBJ2-1
CDR3aa: CASSLGLAGGSAEQFF

abundance: NA
v_gene: TRBV15
len: 16
j_gene: TRBJ2-5
CDR3aa: CATSRMQGGGKETQYF

abundance: NA
v_gene: TRBV19
len: 11
j_gene: TRBJ1-2
CDR3aa: CASSIGGGYTF

abundance: NA
v_gene: TRBV15
len: 15
j_gene: TRBJ2-5
CDR3aa: CATSRDVRDQETQYF

abundance: NA
v_gene: TRBV28
len: 14
j_gene: TRBJ1-5
CDR3aa: CASSPPDWDKPQHF

abundance: NA
v_gene: TRBV3-1/TRBV3-2
len: 15
j_gene: TRBJ2-3
CDR3aa: CASSQGTSGTDTQYF

abundance: NA
v_gene: TRBV6-6
len: 15
j_gene: TRBJ2-1
CDR3aa: CASSPAGISYNEQFF

abundance: NA
v_gene: TRBV6-4
len: 17
j_gene: TRBJ2-3
CDR3aa: CATKLLRLILKGGAQYF

abundance: NA
v_gene: TRBV6-5
len: 15
j_gene: TRBJ2-3
CDR3aa: CASSYPAGGRDTQYF

abundance: NA
v_gene: TRBV10-2
len: 13
j_gene: TRBJ1-5
CDR3aa: CASTNREGQPQHF

abundance: NA
v_gene: TRBV3-1/TRBV3-2
len: 15
j_gene: TRBJ1-5
CDR3aa: CASNHTEGAGQPQHF

abundance: NA
v_gene: TRBV2
len: 14
j_gene: TRBJ2-5
CDR3aa: CASSFQGTWETQYF

abundance: NA
v_gene: TRBV19
len: 15
j_gene: TRBJ2-4
CDR3aa: CASSISRTFKNIQYF

abundance: NA
v_gene: TRBV5-1
len: 15
j_gene: TRBJ2-2
CDR3aa: CASSLAGGTTGELFF

abundance: NA
v_gene: TRBV4-1
len: 14
j_gene: TRBJ2-5
CDR3aa: CASSLLAGIETQYF

abundance: NA
v_gene: TRBV6-5
len: 13
j_gene: TRBJ2-1
CDR3aa: CASSLRERSEQFF

abundance: NA
v_gene: TRBV19
len: 15
j_gene: TRBJ2-1
CDR3aa: CASSPSGSSYNEQFF

abundance: NA
v_gene: TRBV19
len: 14
j_gene: TRBJ2-5
CDR3aa: CASSRGTGVETQYF

abundance: NA
v_gene: TRBV5-4
len: 15
j_gene: TRBJ2-6
CDR3aa: CASSQGTSGANVLTF

abundance: NA
v_gene: TRBV4-3
len: 15
j_gene: TRBJ2-1
CDR3aa: CASSQGPGGFDEQFF

abundance: NA
v_gene: TRBV11-2
len: 13
j_gene: TRBJ2-7
CDR3aa: CASSLGQSYEQYF

abundance: NA
v_gene: TRBV9
len: 16
j_gene: TRBJ2-3
CDR3aa: CASSNGPSGETDTQYF

abundance: NA
v_gene: TRBV18
len: 16
j_gene: TRBJ2-3
CDR3aa: CASQTELAGNSDTQYF

abundance: NA
v_gene: TRBV18
len: 15
j_gene: TRBJ1-2
CDR3aa: CASSPGTEIGYGYTF

abundance: NA
v_gene: TRBV3-1/TRBV3-2
len: 12
j_gene: TRBJ2-1
CDR3aa: CASSRAAYEQFF

abundance: NA
v_gene: TRBV7-6
len: 14
j_gene: TRBJ2-7
CDR3aa: CASSFARIVNEQYF

abundance: NA
v_gene: TRBV3-1/TRBV3-2
len: 17
j_gene: TRBJ2-3
CDR3aa: CASSQRVAGANTDTQYF

abundance: NA
v_gene: TRBV16
len: 15
j_gene: TRBJ2-1
CDR3aa: CASRQGASDYNEQFF

abundance: NA
v_gene: TRBV9
len: 14
j_gene: TRBJ2-5
CDR3aa: CASSQSAPQETQYF

abundance: NA
v_gene: TRBV29-1
len: 13
j_gene: TRBJ1-4
CDR3aa: CSVDRALGEKLFF

abundance: NA
v_gene: TRBV21-1
len: 14
j_gene: TRBJ1-4
CDR3aa: CASRTRSPGEKLFF

abundance: NA
v_gene: TRBV12-3/TRBV12-4
len: 12
j_gene: TRBJ1-2
CDR3aa: CASSRGVGGYTF

abundance: NA
v_gene: TRBV11-3
len: 14
j_gene: TRBJ2-3
CDR3aa: CASSAGLAGDTQYF

abundance: NA
v_gene: TRBV11-2
len: 13
j_gene: TRBJ1-4
CDR3aa: CASRDTGREKLFF

abundance: NA
v_gene: TRBV4-3
len: 16
j_gene: TRBJ2-1
CDR3aa: CASSRGGTSGRDEQFF

abundance: few
v_gene: TRBV5-1
len: 17
j_gene: TRBJ2-3
CDR3aa: CASSLAGLAGGTDTQYF

abundance: NA
v_gene: TRBV7-9
len: 13
j_gene: TRBJ1-2
CDR3aa: CASSPGPRGGYTF

abundance: NA
v_gene: TRBV13
len: 15
j_gene: TRBJ2-2
CDR3aa: CASSEERDGTGELFF

abundance: NA
v_gene: TRBV7-9
len: 15
j_gene: TRBJ1-2
CDR3aa: CASSPMGGTDIGYTF

abundance: few
v_gene: TRBV6-1
len: 15
j_gene: TRBJ1-3
CDR3aa: CASSEGQGTGNTIYF

abundance: NA
v_gene: TRBV3-1/TRBV3-2
len: 14
j_gene: TRBJ2-7
CDR3aa: CASSQGDRGWEQYF

abundance: NA
v_gene: TRBV30
len: 11
j_gene: TRBJ1-2
CDR3aa: CAWRQSYGYTF

abundance: NA
v_gene: TRBV20-1
len: 13
j_gene: TRBJ1-2
CDR3aa: CSASVGSQYGYTF

abundance: NA
v_gene: TRBV6-2/TRBV6-3
len: 17
j_gene: TRBJ1-5
CDR3aa: CASSSYTGGVSNQPQHF

abundance: NA
v_gene: TRBV28
len: 13
j_gene: TRBJ1-1
CDR3aa: CASISGQQYEAFF